Here is one TCR beta chain with its context. The data are from a study of blood T cell repertoires in COVID-19. Germline CDR1 is SGHTA and CDR2 is FQGNSA. The junction had 2 bases not matched to a gene; V was cut back by 1 base and J by 7 bases. The CDR3 sequence is 14 residues long. TCRdb's table, derived via immunoSEQ multiplex PCR, lists solely in-frame clones and lacks some. The sample has 400,000 to 450,000 clones, 80% to 90% seen once; the top ten hold 1.4% to 1.5%. This clonotype originated in a woman in her 30s with active or convalescent COVID-19. The sample taken for sequencing was peripheral blood. This chain links TRBV7-2 with TRBJ1-4; the match to TRBD1 covers 8 bases. CDR3 protein: CASSLGQGSEKLFF. In DNA, the CDR3 is TGTGCCAGCAGCTTAGGACAGGGGAGTGAAAAACTGTTTTTT.